This T cell receptor (beta chain) was profiled in a study of shared clonotypes between healthy human individuals. Study information: Per donor, three plates held CD4 naive cells, three held CD4 memory, two held CD8 naive and one held CD8 memory. Study results and limitations: What naive subsets generally showed was a larger estimated richness than memory subsets showed.

Naive-designated CD8 cells lacked CD45RO, were positively enriched for CCR7, and omitted terminally differentiated effector memory CD45RA+ cells. Here immunoSEQ multiplex PCR was the method, and the copy in TCRdb shows in-frame clones only, minus some. The sample carries about 1,800,000 clones, around 96% recorded once. V lost 5 bases and J 7 bases, leaving 14 bases between the germline ends. This CDR3 comprises 13 residues. Germline V gene lookup returns CDR1 LNHDA and CDR2 SQIVND (reference sequence). A word on this clone: Its specificity is not known.

The chain has TRBV19 and TRBJ1-2; possibly TRBD1 for D (5 bases). The TCR sequence derives from a man between 18 and 35 years old in good health. The specimen was naive CD8+ T cells sorted from blood. DNA of the CDR3: TGTGCCAGTAGTCCCCGGGGGGTATCTGGCTACACCTTC. Amino acids: CASSPRGVSGYTF.